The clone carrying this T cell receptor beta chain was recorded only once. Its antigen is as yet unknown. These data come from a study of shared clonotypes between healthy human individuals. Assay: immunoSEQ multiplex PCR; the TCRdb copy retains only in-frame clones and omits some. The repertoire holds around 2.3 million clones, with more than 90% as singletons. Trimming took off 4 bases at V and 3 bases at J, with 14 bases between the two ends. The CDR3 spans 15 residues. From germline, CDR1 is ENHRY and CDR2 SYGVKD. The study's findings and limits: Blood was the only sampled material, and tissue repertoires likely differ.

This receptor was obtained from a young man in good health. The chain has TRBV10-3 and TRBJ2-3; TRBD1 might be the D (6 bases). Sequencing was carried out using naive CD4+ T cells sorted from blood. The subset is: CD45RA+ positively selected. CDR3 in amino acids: CAISGGRQGTDTQYF. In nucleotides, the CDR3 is TGTGCCATCAGTGGGGGGCGCCAGGGGACAGATACGCAGTATTTT.